These T cell receptor beta chains were read from a single sample in a study of early T cells in non-severe SARS-CoV-2 infection. In TCRdb, the 5' RACE reads were re-called with MiXCR into one record per CDR3 protein. The sample holds approximately 85,000 distinct CDR3 sequences, around an eighth seen once. Sequences were obtained from whole blood. These receptors were collected from an adult who was a healthcare worker with PCR-confirmed SARS-CoV-2 infection or an uninfected control (not recorded which). CDR3s leave out the opening cysteine and the closing phenylalanine or tryptophan.

j_gene,v_gene,CDR3aa
TRBJ1-1,TRBV20-1,SADTGGSTEAF
TRBJ2-7,TRBV7-9,ASSSRLWGRNEQY
TRBJ1-1,TRBV2,ASRINMNTEAF
TRBJ1-1,TRBV12-3/TRBV12-4,ASSQQVGEDTEAF
TRBJ2-7,TRBV11-2,ASSSGLAGISKEYEQY
TRBJ2-1,TRBV7-2,ASSSRDAGLVRYNEQF
TRBJ2-7,TRBV20-1,SAREGPALGEQY
TRBJ1-2,TRBV12-3/TRBV12-4,ASTADSRYGYT
TRBJ1-6,TRBV7-9,ASSWGESPLH
TRBJ2-5,TRBV7-2,ASSLKSQGETQY
TRBJ2-1,TRBV7-9,ASSSDRDNEQF
TRBJ1-5,TRBV20-1,SARVLGGFGNQPQH
TRBJ2-7,TRBV19,ASSREDRGYEQY
TRBJ1-4,TRBV6-6,ASSRDNPYEKLF
TRBJ2-7,TRBV7-2,ASSLETAQPLEFYEQY
TRBJ2-2,TRBV11-1,ASSLFSVNTGELF
TRBJ2-1,TRBV7-9,ASSLVAYAEQF
TRBJ1-2,TRBV5-6,ASSWIQGGHGYT
TRBJ2-5,TRBV7-2,ASSLGTSGRMGETQY
TRBJ1-4,TRBV25-1,ASSADRVTNEKLF
TRBJ2-5,TRBV7-2,ASSLGLAGRETQY
TRBJ2-7,TRBV2,ASRGGLSYEQY
TRBJ2-7,TRBV20-1,SASTLGPAPLYEQY
TRBJ2-1,TRBV7-8,ASSISEGWNEQF
TRBJ1-1,TRBV19,ASSIIGSGNTEAF
TRBJ2-7,TRBV7-8,ASSAGRLHSYEQY
TRBJ2-5,TRBV2,ASSGLAGERETQY
TRBJ2-7,TRBV5-1,ASSSGSTYEQY
TRBJ1-1,TRBV5-1,ASSLGTGLRNTEAF
TRBJ2-6,TRBV7-9,ASSLSRRSSGANVLT
TRBJ1-5,TRBV2,ASREREGNQPQH
TRBJ2-4,TRBV5-4,ASSLWGRLAENIQY
TRBJ2-1,TRBV29-1,SVGGTSGTYNEQF
TRBJ2-5,TRBV10-2,ASGGVLETQY
TRBJ2-1,TRBV20-1,SARPRDRWNEQF
TRBJ2-7,TRBV6-1,ASTLGRLGYEQY
TRBJ2-7,TRBV5-4,ASSLTASAPYEQY
TRBJ2-1,TRBV7-2,ASSLLPVAGGPGNEQF
TRBJ1-2,TRBV16,ASSQDQAAYGYT
TRBJ2-3,TRBV29-1,SVGHLANTQY
TRBJ1-1,TRBV25-1,ASSERRSGEAF
TRBJ2-3,TRBV12-3/TRBV12-4,ASRPAGGVSTDTQY
TRBJ2-1,TRBV20-1,SARGGLAGGASYNEQF
TRBJ2-3,TRBV4-1,ASSQRLGSDTQY
TRBJ2-1,TRBV2,ASSEVAGETYNEQF
TRBJ2-7,TRBV7-6,ASSYSPADRGHTYEQY
TRBJ2-3,TRBV10-3,AISGFVGDTQY
TRBJ2-1,TRBV12-3/TRBV12-4,ASSLVAGYNEQF
TRBJ2-2,TRBV29-1,SVAGDRDRVNWDTGELF
TRBJ2-3,TRBV15,ATSRDPADTQY
TRBJ2-2,TRBV7-9,ASSFWTGGLAGELF
TRBJ1-1,TRBV6-6,ASRETREAF